A single sample gave rise to the 5 T cell receptor beta chains below, sequenced in a study of T cell changes during pregnancy in multiple sclerosis. TCRdb keeps only in-frame clones here, not all; method: immunoSEQ multiplex PCR. The sample has roughly 29,000 clones, approximately 88% seen once; the top ten hold about 7.5%. The sequencing here drew on CD8+ T cells from peripheral blood mononuclear cells, taken before pregnancy. The receptors come from a female donor with multiple sclerosis, enrolled in a pregnancy study.

CDR3 DNA sequence: TGTGCCAGCAGCGTAGGGGGGGGGCCGTACGAGCAGTACTTC. Translation: CASSVGGGPYEQYF. The chain has TRBV9 and TRBJ2-7; TRBD2 is a possible D gene (7 bases). Trimming stripped 0 bases from V and 4 bases from J, with 11 bases between. The CDR3 has 14 amino acids. CDR1 SGDLS and CDR2 YYNGEE come from the germline V gene.

This clone is categorized as large (0.1 to 1%). This chain uses TRBV5-4 with TRBJ2-1; the match to TRBD1 covers 9 bases. The CDR3 runs to 16 residues. After removal of 5 bases from V and 8 bases from J, the junction contained 14 bases not matched to a gene. CDR1 is SGHNT and CDR2 is YYREEE in the germline V gene (reference sequence). This CDR3 reads CASRKPPGQGKDEQFF. The CDR3 DNA sequence: TGTGCCAGCAGAAAACCTCCGGGACAGGGTAAGGATGAGCAGTTCTTC. The full variable domain, rest sourced from reference TRBV5-4 and TRBJ2-1, is ETGVTQSPTHLIKTRGQQVTLRCSSQSGHNTVSWYQQALGQGPQFIFQYYREEENGRGNFPPRFSGLQFPNYSSELNVNALELDDSALYLCASRKPPGQGKDEQFFGPGTRLTVL.

The V gene is TRBV5-5, the J gene TRBJ1-2, with D possibly matching TRBD1 (6 bases). This CDR3 is built from 14 residues. V was shortened by 4 bases and J by 5 bases, with 15 bases between the two germline ends. Germline V CDR1 and CDR2: SGHKS, YYEKEE (reference sequence). The DNA for the CDR3 is TGTGCCAGCAGCCCGATCGGGCAGGGGTATGGCTACACCTTC. Translation: CASSPIGQGYGYTF.

This clone has more than one count but fewer than ten. The chain is built from TRBV13 and TRBJ1-1; 7 nucleotides match TRBD1. The CDR3 is 16 amino acids. Looked up from germline, CDR1 is PRHDT and CDR2 is FYEKMQ (reference sequence). V lost 5 bases, J lost 3 bases, and 12 bases stayed unmatched. CDR3: CASSDRQGGGYTEAFF. CDR3 DNA sequence: TGTGCCAGCAGCGATAGACAGGGAGGTGGGTACACTGAAGCTTTCTTT.

The chain couples TRBV4-1 to TRBJ2-1; 9 bases are shared with TRBD2. Germline V gives CDR1 MGHRA, CDR2 YSYEKL. The CDR3 consists of 17 residues. V lost 0 bases and J lost 3; bases outside the gene matches: 6. The CDR3 region is CASSQDKREVGYNEQFF. CDR3 DNA: TGCGCCAGCAGCCAAGATAAGCGGGAGGTCGGCTACAATGAGCAGTTCTTC.